This T cell receptor (beta chain) was found in a study of early T cells in non-severe SARS-CoV-2 infection. A single record per CDR3 protein comes from TCRdb applying MiXCR to the 5' RACE reads. The table records roughly 20,000 distinct CDR3 sequences, approximately 4.3% of them present only once. Looked up from germline, CDR1 is SGHTA and CDR2 is FQGNSA. The CDR3 runs 15 residues. V was pared by 4 bases and J by 4 bases, with 7 bases of the junction left unmatched. This rearrangement joins TRBV7-2 to TRBJ2-3; 8 nucleotides align to TRBD2. This TCR was recovered from an adult who was a healthcare worker with PCR-confirmed SARS-CoV-2 infection or an uninfected control (not recorded which). The sequencing sample was made of whole blood. CDR3 protein: CASSWRGTRADTQYF. In DNA form, the CDR3 reads TGTGCCAGCAGCTGGAGGGGGACTAGGGCAGATACGCAGTATTTT.